A selection of T cell receptor beta chains follows, all from one sample in a study of cytomegalovirus exposure and HLA in healthy donors. Sequencing was performed with immunoSEQ multiplex PCR; in TCRdb, only in-frame clones are kept and a portion is missing. This sample has around 200,000 clones, with approximately 83% found just once. The sequenced material came from PBMCs. Receptor source: a woman in her 50s in good health and CMV-seropositive. CDR3s include the opening cysteine and the closing phenylalanine or tryptophan. The D gene is left open where the match is weak. Size is omitted from some rows. Given values are once, few, many or a class for expanded clones.

j_call clone_size v_call d_call cdr3_nt cdr3_aa
TRBJ1-1 - TRBV5-1 TRBD1 TGCGCCAGCAGGAACAGGGGAGGAGAAGCTTTCTTT CASRNRGGEAFF
TRBJ2-7 - TRBV5-1 - TGCGCCAGCAGCCCCAGGGAACAGGAAATAAGCTACGAGCAGTACTTC CASSPREQEISYEQYF
TRBJ1-1 few TRBV7-9 - TGTGCCAGCTTCTCAGGGATCCTGGCTTTCTTT CASFSGILAFF
TRBJ2-7 - TRBV7-8 - TGTGCCAGCAGCTTAGGGGGGCGCCCCTACGAGCAGTACTTC CASSLGGRPYEQYF
TRBJ1-1 few TRBV7-9 TRBD1 TGTGCCAGCAGCTCCTGGAGGGGGAGGACAGGGCGGACTGAAGCTTTCTTT CASSSWRGRTGRTEAFF
TRBJ2-7 - TRBV27 TRBD1 TGTGCCAGCAGTTTCTCTAACAGGGGGAGCTCCTACGAGCAGTACTTC CASSFSNRGSSYEQYF
TRBJ1-5 few TRBV6-5 - TGTGCCAGCAGTCTTAGACGGGAGAATCAGCCCCAGCATTTT CASSLRRENQPQHF
TRBJ2-3 once TRBV15 - TGTGCCACCAGCAGAGATCAATCAGCAGATACGCAGTATTTT CATSRDQSADTQYF
TRBJ2-7 - TRBV29-1 - TGCAGCGCGGGGATGGTGGGCGAGCAGTACTTC CSAGMVGEQYF
TRBJ2-1 - TRBV28 TRBD2 TGTGCCAGCAGTTTAGATTCGGGGGGACGAGGCAATGAGCAGTTCTTC CASSLDSGGRGNEQFF
TRBJ2-4 - TRBV5-8 TRBD1 TGTGCCAGCAGCCTGGGACAGCGAAACATTCAGTACTTC CASSLGQRNIQYF
TRBJ1-1 - TRBV6-5 - TGTGCCAGCAGTGAGATCAGGGCTTTCTTT CASSEIRAFF
TRBJ2-1 - TRBV7-2 TRBD2 TGTGCCAGCAGCTTAATGGCGACTAGCGCTTACAATGAGCAGTTCTTC CASSLMATSAYNEQFF
TRBJ1-1 - TRBV7-9 - TGTTCCAGCAGCTTTGCCGGGTTGAGGAACACTGAAGCTTTCTTT CSSSFAGLRNTEAFF
TRBJ2-1 - TRBV4-2 TRBD2 TGTGCCAGCAGCCAAGGCCCGGGACTAGCGGCCAATGAGCAGTTCTTC CASSQGPGLAANEQFF
TRBJ2-7 - TRBV2 TRBD1 TGTGCCAGCGGGACAGGGGTTGGGGAGCAGTACTTC CASGTGVGEQYF
TRBJ2-1 once TRBV2 TRBD1 TGTGCCAGCAGTGCCCTAGCAGGGGGCCTAAATGAGCAGTTCTTC CASSALAGGLNEQFF
TRBJ2-2 - TRBV5-1 TRBD1 TGCGCCAGCAGCAACGGACAGGGCATTATGGGCGGGGAGCTGTTTTTT CASSNGQGIMGGELFF
TRBJ1-2 - TRBV29-1 - TGCAGCGTTGACAGGAATGGCTACACCTTC CSVDRNGYTF
TRBJ1-1 - TRBV13 TRBD1 TGTGCCAGCAGCGCTGACAGGGGGCGTTGGAACACTGAAGCTTTCTTT CASSADRGRWNTEAFF
TRBJ1-2 - TRBV4-3 TRBD1 TGCGCCAGCAGCCCAAGGGACAGGGGTTTAGGTGGCTACACCTTC CASSPRDRGLGGYTF
TRBJ2-3 - TRBV27 - TGTGCCAGCAGTTTATATACAGGCCGCACAGATACGCAGTATTTT CASSLYTGRTDTQYF
TRBJ2-1 - TRBV27 TRBD2 TGTGCCAGCAGGCCGGGAGGAAATTACAATGAGCAGTTCTTC CASRPGGNYNEQFF
TRBJ1-1 - TRBV5-4 - TGTGCCAGCAGCTTGGTTTCAGGGAGGGCTGAAGCTTTCTTT CASSLVSGRAEAFF
TRBJ1-2 - TRBV29-1 TRBD1 TGCAGCACCCTTGGGGACAGATACCCGGATAACTATGGCTACACCTTC CSTLGDRYPDNYGYTF
TRBJ2-7 once TRBV7-2 TRBD1 TGTGCCAGCAGCCGGGGGATGGGGACAGGGGAGCACGAGCAGTACTTC CASSRGMGTGEHEQYF
TRBJ1-2 - TRBV20-1 - TGCAGTGCTAACTTAGGGGAAGGCTACACCTTC CSANLGEGYTF
TRBJ1-6 - TRBV7-8 TRBD1 TGTGCCAGCAGCCCGGGACAGGGGGCTAATTCACCCCTCCACTTT CASSPGQGANSPLHF
TRBJ2-7 - TRBV5-1 TRBD1 TGCGCCAGCAGCTGGGGGACAGGGGGGATCTACGAGCAGTACTTC CASSWGTGGIYEQYF
TRBJ1-1 once TRBV28 - TGTGCCAGCAAGGGACCGGGACACCGATTTGAAGCTTTCTTT CASKGPGHRFEAFF
TRBJ2-7 - TRBV4-1 - TGCGCCAGCAGCCAAGTGGGGGGGCTAGAGGACGAGCAGTACTTC CASSQVGGLEDEQYF
TRBJ1-5 - TRBV6-1 - TGTGCCAGCAGTGAATTTCCACGGGGGGCTCAGCCCCAGCATTTT CASSEFPRGAQPQHF
TRBJ1-2 - TRBV4-1 TRBD1 TGCGCCAGCAGCCAAGACCAGGGGGAGGATGGCTACACCTTC CASSQDQGEDGYTF
TRBJ2-3 - TRBV11-1 TRBD1 TGTGCCAGCAGCCAAGCGACAGGGGCGGATACGCAGTATTTT CASSQATGADTQYF
TRBJ2-7 - TRBV4-2 - TGTGCCAGCAGCCAAGATCCAGGGTTAAGGACCTACGAGCAGTACTTC CASSQDPGLRTYEQYF
TRBJ2-5 - TRBV7-2 - TGTGCCAGCAGTTCTCGTGACAGGCTATTCCAAGAGACCCAGTACTTC CASSSRDRLFQETQYF
TRBJ1-1 few TRBV6-7 - TGTGCCAGCAGGCGATACGGGAGCATTATGAACACTGAAGCTTTCTTT CASRRYGSIMNTEAFF
TRBJ1-4 - TRBV30 - TGTGCCTGGAGCGGGCACCGGGGCCAGGTCCTAGCGCGGCGGGAAAAACTGTTTTTT CAWSGHRGQVLARREKLFF
TRBJ1-4 few TRBV5-1 - TGCGCCAGCAGCGCGGTTCCCATTGCAACTAATGAAAAACTGTTTTTT CASSAVPIATNEKLFF
TRBJ2-2 once TRBV6-5 TRBD1 TGTGCCAGCAAGCGGTTGCAGGGGGCCGGGGAGCTGTTTTTT CASKRLQGAGELFF
TRBJ1-1 once TRBV11-2 - TGTGCCAGCAGCCCCACCAGGGGCCAGAACACTGAAGCTTTCTTT CASSPTRGQNTEAFF
TRBJ1-2 - TRBV5-1 TRBD1 TGCGCCAGCAGCTCACAGGGGATTAACTATGGCTACACCTTC CASSSQGINYGYTF
TRBJ1-3 - TRBV4-2 - TGTGCCAGCAGCCAAGATGGGGAAGGGGGAGAGCTTGGAAACACCATATATTTT CASSQDGEGGELGNTIYF
TRBJ2-5 - TRBV14 TRBD2 TGTGCCAGCAGCCAAGCACTAGCGGGGAGGGGACGAGAGACCCAGTACTTC CASSQALAGRGRETQYF
TRBJ1-1 - TRBV6-5 - TGTGCCAGCAGGACCTCAACGGAGAAGAACACTGAAGCTTTCTTT CASRTSTEKNTEAFF